The entry that follows covers one TCR beta chain sequence. Both 60 Vbeta primers and 13 Jbeta primers went into the PCR. Assay used: immunoSEQ multiplex PCR; TCRdb lists only in-frame clones, some missing. The data contain 150,000 to 200,000 clones, around 80% of them singletons. CDR1 is SGHRS and CDR2 is YFSETQ in the germline V gene. Losses at the gene ends were 0 bases for V and 0 bases for J; bases not matched to a gene: 1. This CDR3 is built from 15 residues. The record originates from a study of cytomegalovirus exposure and HLA in healthy donors. The chain has TRBV5-1 and TRBJ2-7; 9 bases agree with TRBD2. The specimen sequenced was PBMCs. This sequence originates from a woman aged 40 to 50 in good health and CMV-seronegative. The CDR3 region has the DNA TGCGCCAGCAGCTTGGGAGCGGGGGGCTCCTACGAGCAGTACTTC. It specifies CASSLGAGGSYEQYF.